Described below is a single T cell receptor (beta chain) sequence and its context. The antigen this receptor binds is unknown. One base away there is no much larger clone; base qualities are not given. This sample was taken from a study of blood T cell repertoires in COVID-19 (TCRdb year 2020). At the level of the whole study: Samples from collaborators originated in the United States, Italy and Spain and spanned both the acute and convalescent phases of COVID-19. The prospective study material was composed of cDNA or gDNA derived from T cells, B-cell-depleted T cells, or PBMCs. Where available, HLA class I and class II types were taken from metadata supplied by the sample provider and were not determined by assay-based typing. Deeply sampled blood TCRbeta repertoires from subjects exposed to, actively infected with, or recovered from COVID-19 were included in the dataset. The samples were drawn from the first 160 participants of the ongoing ImmuneRACE study and from some 1,300 subjects provided by 6 global collaborators. The sample metadata nearly always contained a de-identified subject ID, COVID-19 status, age in years and sex. The repertoires were made available in a free public database intended to serve as a resource for research on the immune response to SARS-CoV-2. Study-level results and caveats: Clinical and demographic metadata were provided uncurated, with the amount varying by source and participant.

The immunoSEQ Assay, a bias-controlled multiplex PCR, was used to amplify TCRbeta CDR3 regions from genomic DNA. For the original study's pipeline: Within the assay, amplification of reference gene primers was used to estimate how many nucleated cells each sample contained. To quantify the absolute abundance of each unique TCRbeta CDR3 rearrangement, sequence reads were collapsed and filtered. For each sample, productive Simpson clonality was calculated as the square root of Simpson's diversity index across productive rearrangements. The table was pulled from immuneACCESS by TCRdb, which kept in-frame rearrangements only. Such tables lose some clones; where checked, under half of the loss comes from unresolved V genes, and the rest has no known cause. V and J calls and clone size are given by that table; D and trimming were obtained from the DNA. Recorded for this sample are 140,000 to 150,000 clones; over 80% of them occurred a single time. Clones ranked in the top ten supply around 11% of the sample.

Participants in the prospective study were aged roughly 18 to 90 years, lived in about two dozen United States geographic areas, and enrolled through a virtual design. Cohort assignment in the prospective study relied on participant-reported clinical history from a screening survey and a study questionnaire. Recovered participants in ImmuneRACE Cohort 3 were defined by two consecutive negative NP/OP PCR tests, clearance by a healthcare professional, or resolution of symptoms. Mobile phlebotomists in the prospective study collected whole blood, serum and a nasopharyngeal or oropharyngeal swab from every participant. Over a 2-month period, participants in the prospective study had the option of providing additional blood draws and questionnaires. Before DNA extraction, blood samples from the prospective study were shipped at room temperature or frozen. Including cysteine and phenylalanine, the CDR3 has 16 amino acids. This entry keeps only the CDR3 DNA: 48 bases, framed from base 1. Ends trimmed: V by 1 base, J by 5 bases; bases unmatched to a gene: 12. The germline V gene sets CDR1 to SQVTM and CDR2 to ANQGSEA.

Sequencing was done on a sample of PBMCs or T cells enriched from blood (not recorded which). The chain joins TRBV29-1 to TRBJ2-7, and 9 bases in between align with TRBD2. The sequence derives from a man between 60 and 75 years old who had recovered from COVID-19. This receptor has the CDR3 CSVEGPGAAGGNEQYF. The DNA is TGCAGCGTTGAAGGCCCAGGGGCAGCGGGAGGAAACGAGCAGTACTTC.